This paragraph reports one T cell receptor (beta chain). Its target antigen remains unknown. No clone much larger than this one lies a single base away; base qualities are absent. Library generation was performed with the immunoSEQ multiplex PCR assay. The table was pulled from immuneACCESS by TCRdb, which kept in-frame rearrangements only. Such tables lose some clones; where checked, under half of the loss comes from unresolved V genes, and the rest has no known cause. A total of about 79,000 clones appear in this sample, around nine tenths of them only once. Under 0.6% of the sample comes from the top ten. The trim is 0 bases for V and 2 bases for J, with a gap of 10 bases between the germline ends. CDR1 and CDR2, per the germline V gene, are LGHNA and YNFKEQ. The CDR3, cysteine through phenylalanine, is 15 amino acids long. Only the CDR3 portion is preserved as DNA: 45 bases, with reading frame beginning at the first base.

The sample comes from a study of T cell changes during pregnancy in multiple sclerosis (dated by TCRdb to the late 2010s). With respect to the entire study: The study examined how the T cell repertoire changed over the course of pregnancy in women with multiple sclerosis.

The source of this sequence is a female donor with multiple sclerosis, enrolled in a pregnancy study. The sequencing here drew on CD4+ T cells from peripheral blood mononuclear cells, taken in the second trimester of pregnancy. In this chain, TRBV4-2 is recombined with TRBJ2-5; the D gene cannot be resolved reliably. The nucleotide sequence is given as TGTGCCAGCAGCCAAGATGGCAGTTTACAAGAGACCCAGTACTTC. The encoded protein is CASSQDGSLQETQYF.